This TCR beta chain was identified in a study of response to subunit inactivated influenza vaccine. Findings of the study overall: It was suggested by the authors that few new T cells are recruited by each seasonal influenza vaccination.

The germline V gene encodes CDR1 MDHEN and CDR2 SYDVKM. The CDR3 is 15 amino acids. Trimming cost V 1 base and J 6 bases; bases outside gene matches: 3. The table lists this clonotype with a few counts. The antigen is not known. Each CDR3 protein is one row after TCRdb ran MiXCR on the RT-PCR reads. The table shows more than 400,000 distinct CDR3 sequences, with approximately 11% occurring only once. This TCR came from a man in his forties or fifties who received an inactivated influenza vaccine. The chain is built from TRBV28 and TRBJ2-2; 9 bases are shared with TRBD1. The sequenced sample was PBMCs from blood, obtained roughly 45 days after vaccination. CDR3 loop: CASSLSQGAPGELFF. CDR3 DNA sequence: TGTGCCAGCAGTTTATCACAGGGGGCACCCGGGGAGCTGTTTTTT.